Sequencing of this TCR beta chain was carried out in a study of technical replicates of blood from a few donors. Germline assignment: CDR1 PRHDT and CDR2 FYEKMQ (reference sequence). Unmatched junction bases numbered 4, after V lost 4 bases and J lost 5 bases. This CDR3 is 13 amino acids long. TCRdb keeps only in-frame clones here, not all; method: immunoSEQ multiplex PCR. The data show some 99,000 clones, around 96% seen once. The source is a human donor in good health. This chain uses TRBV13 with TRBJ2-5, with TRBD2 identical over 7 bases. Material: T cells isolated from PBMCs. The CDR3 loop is CASSWTGGETQYF. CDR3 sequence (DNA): TGTGCCAGCAGCTGGACCGGGGGGGAGACCCAGTACTTC.